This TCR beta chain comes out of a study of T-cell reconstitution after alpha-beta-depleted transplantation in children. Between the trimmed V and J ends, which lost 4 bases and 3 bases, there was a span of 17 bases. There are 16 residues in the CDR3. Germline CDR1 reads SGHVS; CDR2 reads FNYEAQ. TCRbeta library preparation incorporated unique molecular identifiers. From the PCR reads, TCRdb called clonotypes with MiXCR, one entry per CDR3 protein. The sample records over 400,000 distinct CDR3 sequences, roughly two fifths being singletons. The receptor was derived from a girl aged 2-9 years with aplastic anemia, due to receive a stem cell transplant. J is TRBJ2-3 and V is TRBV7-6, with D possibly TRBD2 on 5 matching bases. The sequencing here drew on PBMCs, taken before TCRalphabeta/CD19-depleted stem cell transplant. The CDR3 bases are TGTGCCAGCAGCTCGGGGTGGGCGAGGAGGACAGATACGCAGTATTTT. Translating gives CASSSGWARRTDTQYF.